These T cell receptor beta chains were read from a single sample in a study of CD8+CD57+ T cells in acquired aplastic anemia. TCRdb re-analysed the reads in MiXCR, keeping a single row per CDR3 protein. The table records some 190,000 distinct CDR3 sequences, roughly half of them present only once. The specimen sequenced was sorted CD4+, CD8+, or CD8+CD57+ T cells (not recorded which) from PBMCs. The receptors come from a human donor in good health, serving as a control. Each CDR3 is given with its conserved first and last residue. A D gene is named only where the DNA matches it firmly. Clone size is not always given. Where it is, it says once, few, many or a class for expanded clones.

V gene,clone size,D gene,J gene,CDR3 DNA,CDR3 protein
TRBV24-1,NA,NA,TRBJ1-5,TGTGCCACCGAGCGGGTCGCCGGGCCCCAGCATTTT,CATERVAGPQHF
TRBV5-1,NA,NA,TRBJ1-6,TGCGCCAGCAGCTTGGTAGCGGGGCGGGATTCACCCCTCCACTTT,CASSLVAGRDSPLHF
TRBV2,few,TRBD1,TRBJ2-7,TGTGCCAGCAAATTGGGACAGGGTCCCTACGAGCAGTACTTC,CASKLGQGPYEQYF
TRBV7-3,few,NA,TRBJ2-7,TGTGCCAGCAGCTTAGAGGGGCAGGGGAGCTCCTACGAGCAGTACTTC,CASSLEGQGSSYEQYF
TRBV28,NA,NA,TRBJ1-6,TGTGCCAGCAGTTTCTACAGGGAGGGCTCACCCCTCCACTTT,CASSFYREGSPLHF
TRBV25-1,many,NA,TRBJ1-2,TGTGCCAGCAGGGGAAACTCTCATGGCTACACCTTC,CASRGNSHGYTF
TRBV2,few,TRBD1,TRBJ1-6,TGTGCCAGCATTCGGGACAGGGCGAAGTCACCCCTCCACTTT,CASIRDRAKSPLHF
TRBV10-3,NA,TRBD1,TRBJ1-5,TGTGCCATCAGTTACCCTAAACAGGGGGTTAGCAATCAGCCCCAGCATTTT,CAISYPKQGVSNQPQHF
TRBV5-1,once,NA,TRBJ1-2,TGCGCCAGCAGCTTGGAGGGTAACTATGGCTACACCTTC,CASSLEGNYGYTF
TRBV28,many,NA,TRBJ1-1,TGTGCCAGCAGTTTATCGGGGGGATGGGACACTGAAGCTTTCTTT,CASSLSGGWDTEAFF
TRBV7-7,NA,NA,TRBJ2-3,TGTGCTAGCCCCCAGGCTGGGGATACGCAGTATTTT,CASPQAGDTQYF
TRBV20-1,NA,NA,TRBJ2-1,TGTGGTGCTAGAGGGGAGGCGGAGTCCTACAATGAGCAGTTCTTC,CGARGEAESYNEQFF
TRBV25-1,many,TRBD1,TRBJ2-5,TGTGCCAGCACCGACAGGGGGCGCGGAGAGACCCAGTACTTC,CASTDRGRGETQYF
TRBV5-4,NA,NA,TRBJ2-7,TGCGCCAGCAGCCACCTAGCCCGACAGAGCGAGCAGTACTTC,CASSHLARQSEQYF
TRBV4-1,once,NA,TRBJ2-1,TGCGCCAGCAGCCTAGATCGAGGGATCTACAATGAGCAGTTCTTC,CASSLDRGIYNEQFF
TRBV19,many,NA,TRBJ1-6,TGTGCCAGTAGGGCAGCATATAATTCACCCCTCCACTTT,CASRAAYNSPLHF